This T cell receptor beta chain was observed in a study of blood T cell repertoires in COVID-19. Study context: Sources were T cells, B-cell-depleted T cells, or PBMCs; the material itself was cDNA or gDNA.

Germline CDR1 GTSNPN, CDR2 SVGIG (reference sequence). The CDR3 totals 13 residues. The germline V and J ends were trimmed by 1 base and 1 base, with 5 bases remaining between them. Generated by immunoSEQ multiplex PCR, the TCRdb table keeps only in-frame clones and is missing some. The sample holds fewer than 45,000 clones, about nine tenths seen once. The sample was peripheral blood. The genes are TRBV30 and TRBJ1-5, with D unresolved. This sequence was found in a woman aged 30 to 39 in a cohort sampled during active COVID-19. The CDR3 DNA reads TGTGCCTGGAGTGGAGGGAGCAATCAGCCCCAGCATTTT. Translation gives CAWSGGSNQPQHF.